The clone carrying this T cell receptor (beta chain) turned up a few times. In the authors' workflow: Filtering differed, since immunoSEQ gave only junction sequences and no quality scores. Assay: immunoSEQ multiplex PCR; the TCRdb copy retains only in-frame clones and omits some. V and J calls and clone size are those listed in that table; D and trimming were worked out from the DNA. There are about 480,000 clones in the sample; roughly 79% occur only once, and around an eighth lies in the top ten. These data belong to a study of shared clonotypes between healthy human individuals. The CDR3 is 14 amino acids. CDR1 ENHRY and CDR2 SYGVKD come from the germline V gene.

Sequencing was carried out using PBMCs. The TCR was taken from a woman in her thirties or forties in good health. Some clones in this sample may be carry-over from other donors' samples. V and J are TRBV10-3 and TRBJ2-5; D ambiguous. The J call may be incorrect, as the DNA end agrees better with TRBJ2-7. The CDR3 here is CAISDWALPLEQYF. The CDR3, as DNA: TGTGCCATCAGTGATTGGGCCCTACCTCTCGAGCAGTACTTC.